This T cell receptor (beta chain) was sequenced during a study of control samples from healthy donors and cancer patients. The V gene end was trimmed by 4 bases and the J gene end by 4 bases; junction bases not matched to a gene: 8. The germline gives CDR1 MNHEY, CDR2 SMNVEV (reference sequence). This CDR3 spans 15 amino acids. Here immunoSEQ multiplex PCR was the method, and the copy in TCRdb shows in-frame clones only, minus some. The sample lists 150,000 or so clones, around 93% occurring once. This TCR was recovered from a woman aged 55-70 years in good health. The rearrangement joins TRBV27 to TRBJ2-3; 7 positions match TRBD2. Sequencing used blood. CDR3 loop: CASSWAGVGSDTQYF. Written as DNA, the CDR3 is TGTGCCAGCAGTTGGGCGGGGGTCGGTTCAGATACGCAGTATTTT.